This entry features one T cell receptor (beta chain) sequence. Its antigen is still unknown. The PCR ran on 60 Vbeta and 13 Jbeta primers. Sequencing used immunoSEQ multiplex PCR; TCRdb keeps in-frame clones, though not all of them. Of over 65,000 clones listed, about 68% were seen once; the top ten hold just under 7.5%. The sample is drawn from a study of cytomegalovirus exposure and HLA in healthy donors. Study-wide results and caveats: As a later analysis showed, several of the most significant clusters appeared to be linked to common viral pathogens. The study designated 150 or so TCR beta chains cytomegalovirus-associated. In a later analysis, at a false discovery rate of 0.05, 17,000 or so TCR beta sequences were associated with HLA alleles.

Trimming pared 3 bases from V and 2 bases from J, leaving 9 bases between. The CDR3 length is 13 residues. Germline-derived CDR1 and CDR2 are SQVTM and ANQGSEA. The chain employs TRBV29-1 and TRBJ2-3; D is ambiguous. This TCR derives from a woman under 40 in good health and CMV-seropositive. The sequencing sample was made of PBMCs. The CDR3 nucleotides are TGCAGCGTTGATCCCCAGGACACAGATACGCAGTATTTT. Amino acid sequence: CSVDPQDTDTQYF.